This T cell receptor (beta chain) was obtained from a study of cytomegalovirus exposure and HLA in healthy donors. General observations from the study: Compared with the roughly 670-donor mean, an Asian-associated ancestry cluster reportedly had fewer N-insertions, according to a later analysis. Reportedly, cytomegalovirus status was diagnosed with high sensitivity and specificity.

This clone was seen only a few times. Antigen: not known. The CDR3 totals 17 residues. V was pared by 0 bases and J by 0 bases, with 12 bases between. Per germline, CDR1 SGHNT and CDR2 YYREEE (reference sequence). It was with 60 Vbeta and 13 Jbeta primers that the PCR ran. Measured with immunoSEQ multiplex PCR; TCRdb has only the in-frame clones, and not every one. The data show about 120,000 clones, with around 74% seen just once and around 28% held by the top ten. This chain links TRBV5-4 with TRBJ1-4; D not certain. The sample taken for sequencing was PBMCs. The receptor comes from a man aged 55-75 years in good health and CMV-seropositive. The CDR3 region is CASSLAGTTPTNEKLFF. The CDR3 nucleotides read TGTGCCAGCAGCTTGGCCGGCACTACACCAACTAATGAAAAACTGTTTTTT.